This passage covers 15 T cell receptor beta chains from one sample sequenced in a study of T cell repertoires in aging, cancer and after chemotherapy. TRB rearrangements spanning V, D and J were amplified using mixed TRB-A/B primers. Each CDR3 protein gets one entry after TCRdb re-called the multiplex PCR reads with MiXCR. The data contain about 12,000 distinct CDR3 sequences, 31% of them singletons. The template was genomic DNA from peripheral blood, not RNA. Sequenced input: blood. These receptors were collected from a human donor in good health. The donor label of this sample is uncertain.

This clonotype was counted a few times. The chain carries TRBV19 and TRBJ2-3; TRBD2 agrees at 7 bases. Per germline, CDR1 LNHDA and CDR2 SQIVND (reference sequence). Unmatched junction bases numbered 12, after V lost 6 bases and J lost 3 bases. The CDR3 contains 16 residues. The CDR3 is CASSPMRGYNTDTQYF. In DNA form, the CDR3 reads TGTGCCAGTAGCCCAATGCGGGGGTATAATACAGATACGCAGTATTTT. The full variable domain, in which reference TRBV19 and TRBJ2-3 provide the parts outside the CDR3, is DGGITQSPKYLFRKEGQNVTLSCEQNLNHDAMYWYRQDPGQGLRLIYYSQIVNDFQKGDIAEGYSVSREKKESFPLTVTSAQKNPTAFYLCASSPMRGYNTDTQYFGPGTRLTVL.

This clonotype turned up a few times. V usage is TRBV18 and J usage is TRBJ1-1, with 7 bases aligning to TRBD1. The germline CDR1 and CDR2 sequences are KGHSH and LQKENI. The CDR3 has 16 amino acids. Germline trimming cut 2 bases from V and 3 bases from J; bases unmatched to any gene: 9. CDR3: CASSPFAGQSDTEAFF. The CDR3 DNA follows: TGTGCCAGCTCACCATTTGCGGGACAGTCGGACACTGAAGCTTTCTTT.

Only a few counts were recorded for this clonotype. The CDR3 nucleotides read TGTGCCAGTAGGGTCCGGGACAGGAGGCATCAGCCCCAGCATTTT. Its translation is CASRVRDRRHQPQHF. The rearrangement joins TRBV19 to TRBJ1-5; 8 bases are shared with TRBD1. The CDR3 spans 15 residues. V lost 6 bases, J lost 5 bases, and 9 bases stayed unmatched. Germline lookup yields CDR1 LNHDA and CDR2 SQIVND (reference sequence).

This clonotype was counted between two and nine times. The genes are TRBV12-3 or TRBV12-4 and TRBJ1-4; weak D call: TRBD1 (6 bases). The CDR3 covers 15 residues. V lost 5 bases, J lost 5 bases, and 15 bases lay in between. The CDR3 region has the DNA TGTGCCAGCAGTCCACCCACAGGGCAGAATGAAAAACTGTTTTTT. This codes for CASSPPTGQNEKLFF.

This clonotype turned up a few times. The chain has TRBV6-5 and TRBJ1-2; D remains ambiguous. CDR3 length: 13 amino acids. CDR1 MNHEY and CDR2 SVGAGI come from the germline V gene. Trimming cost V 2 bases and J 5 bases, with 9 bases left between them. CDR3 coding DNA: TGTGCCAGCAGTTACCTCCAGGATTATGGCTACACCTTC. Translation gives CASSYLQDYGYTF.

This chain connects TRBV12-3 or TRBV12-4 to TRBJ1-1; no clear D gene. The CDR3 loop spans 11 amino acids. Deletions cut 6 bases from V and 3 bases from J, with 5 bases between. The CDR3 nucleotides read TGTGCCAGCAGCCTCTACACTGAAGCTTTCTTT. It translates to CASSLYTEAFF.

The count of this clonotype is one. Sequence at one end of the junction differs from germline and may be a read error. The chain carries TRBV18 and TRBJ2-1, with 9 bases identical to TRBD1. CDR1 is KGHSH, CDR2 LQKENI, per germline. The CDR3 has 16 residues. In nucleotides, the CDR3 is TGTGCCAGCTCAGCACCTCGGGACAGGGATAGTAATGAGCAGTTCTTC. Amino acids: CASSAPRDRDSNEQFF.

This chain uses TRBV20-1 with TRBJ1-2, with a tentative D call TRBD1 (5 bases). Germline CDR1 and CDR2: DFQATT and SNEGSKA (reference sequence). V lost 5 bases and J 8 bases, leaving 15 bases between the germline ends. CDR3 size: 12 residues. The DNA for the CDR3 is TGCAGTGCTCCAGCGGGGGATCGCGGCTACACCTTC. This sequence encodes CSAPAGDRGYTF.

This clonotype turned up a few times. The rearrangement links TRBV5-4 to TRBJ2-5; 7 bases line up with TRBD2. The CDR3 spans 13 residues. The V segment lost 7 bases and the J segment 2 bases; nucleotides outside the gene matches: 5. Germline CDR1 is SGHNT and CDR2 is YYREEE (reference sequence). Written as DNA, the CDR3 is TGTGCCAGCTCCGGGAGGACACAAGAGACCCAGTACTTC. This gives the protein CASSGRTQETQYF.

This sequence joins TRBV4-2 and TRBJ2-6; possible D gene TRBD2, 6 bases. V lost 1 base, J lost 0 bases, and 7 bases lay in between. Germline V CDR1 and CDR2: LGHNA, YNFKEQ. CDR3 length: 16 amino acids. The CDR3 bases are TGTGCCAGCAGCCAAGGGACTAACTCTGGGGCCAACGTCCTGACTTTC. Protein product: CASSQGTNSGANVLTF.

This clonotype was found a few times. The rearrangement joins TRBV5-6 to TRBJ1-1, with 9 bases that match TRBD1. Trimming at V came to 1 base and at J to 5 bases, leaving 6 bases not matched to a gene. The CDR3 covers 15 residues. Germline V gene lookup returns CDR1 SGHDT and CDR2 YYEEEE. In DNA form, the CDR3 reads TGTGCCAGCAGCTTGTTGGGGACAGGGAGGACTGAAGCTTTCTTT. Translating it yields CASSLLGTGRTEAFF.

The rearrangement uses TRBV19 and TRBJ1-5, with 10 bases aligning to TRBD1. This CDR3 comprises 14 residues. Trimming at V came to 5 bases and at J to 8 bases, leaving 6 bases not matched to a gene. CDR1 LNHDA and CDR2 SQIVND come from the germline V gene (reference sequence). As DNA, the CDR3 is TGTGCCAGTAGTGGCGGGACAGGGGCTGAGCCCCAGCATTTT. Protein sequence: CASSGGTGAEPQHF.

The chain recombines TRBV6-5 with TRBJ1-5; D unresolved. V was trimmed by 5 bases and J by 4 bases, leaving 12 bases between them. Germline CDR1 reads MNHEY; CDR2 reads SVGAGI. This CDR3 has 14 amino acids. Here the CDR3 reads CASSDGPYNQPQHF. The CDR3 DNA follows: TGTGCCAGCAGTGATGGACCCTATAATCAGCCCCAGCATTTT.

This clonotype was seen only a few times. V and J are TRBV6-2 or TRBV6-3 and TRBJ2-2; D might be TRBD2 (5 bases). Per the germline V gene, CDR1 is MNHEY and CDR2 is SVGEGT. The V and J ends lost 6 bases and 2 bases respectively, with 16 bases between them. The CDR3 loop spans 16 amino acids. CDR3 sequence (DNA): TGTGCCAGCAGCCTCTTGACGGGAACTAACACCGGGGAGCTGTTTTTT. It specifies CASSLLTGTNTGELFF.

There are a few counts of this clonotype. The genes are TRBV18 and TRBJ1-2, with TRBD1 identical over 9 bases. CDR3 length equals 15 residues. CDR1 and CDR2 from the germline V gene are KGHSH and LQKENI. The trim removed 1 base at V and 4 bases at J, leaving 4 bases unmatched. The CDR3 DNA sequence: TGTGCCAGCTCACCACGACAGGGGGAGGTCTATGGCTACACCTTC. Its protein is CASSPRQGEVYGYTF.